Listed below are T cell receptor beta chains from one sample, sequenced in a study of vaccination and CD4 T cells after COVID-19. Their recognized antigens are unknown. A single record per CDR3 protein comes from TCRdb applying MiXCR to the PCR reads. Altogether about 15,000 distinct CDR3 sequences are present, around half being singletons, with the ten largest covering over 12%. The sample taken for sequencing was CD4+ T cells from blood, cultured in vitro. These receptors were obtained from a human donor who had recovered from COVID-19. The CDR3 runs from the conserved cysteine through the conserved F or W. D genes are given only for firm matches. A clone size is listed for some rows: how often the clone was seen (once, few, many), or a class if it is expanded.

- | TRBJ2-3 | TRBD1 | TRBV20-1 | CSAGNQGQGPDTQYF | TGCAGTGCGGGCAACCAGGGACAGGGCCCCGATACGCAGTATTTT
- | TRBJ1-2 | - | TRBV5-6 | CASSFGRVYGYTF | TGTGCCAGCAGCTTTGGCCGTGTCTATGGCTACACCTTC
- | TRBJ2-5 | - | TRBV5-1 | CASSTTPQETQYF | TGCGCCAGCAGCACGACACCACAAGAGACCCAGTACTTC
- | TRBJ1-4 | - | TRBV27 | CASSYGGPREKLFF | TGTGCCAGCAGCTATGGGGGGCCTCGGGAAAAACTGTTTTTT
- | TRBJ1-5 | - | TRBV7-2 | CASSPTLGQPQHF | TGTGCCAGCAGCCCTACTTTGGGTCAGCCCCAGCATTTT
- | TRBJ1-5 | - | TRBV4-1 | CASSQDPQANQPQHF | TGCGCCAGCAGCCAAGATCCACAGGCCAATCAGCCCCAGCATTTT
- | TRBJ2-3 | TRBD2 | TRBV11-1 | CASSPLAGSTDTQYF | TGTGCCAGCAGTCCTCTAGCGGGCAGCACAGATACGCAGTATTTT
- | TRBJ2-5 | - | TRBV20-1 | CSASPKETQYF | TGCAGTGCTAGCCCTAAAGAGACCCAGTACTTC
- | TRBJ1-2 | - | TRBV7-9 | CASSLGGIDYGYTF | TGTGCCAGCAGCTTAGGGGGGATAGACTATGGCTACACCTTC
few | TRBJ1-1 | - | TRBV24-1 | CATVGVGNTEAFF | TGTGCCACCGTCGGGGTGGGAAACACTGAAGCTTTCTTT
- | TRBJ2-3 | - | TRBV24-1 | CATSASTDTQYF | TGTGCCACCAGTGCTAGCACAGATACGCAGTATTTT
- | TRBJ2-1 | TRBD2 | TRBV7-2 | CASSSTSGTYNEQFF | TGTGCCAGCAGCTCCACTAGCGGAACCTACAATGAGCAGTTCTTC
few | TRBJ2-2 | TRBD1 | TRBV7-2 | CASSRQGTTGELFF | TGTGCCAGCAGCCGACAGGGGACCACCGGGGAGCTGTTTTTT
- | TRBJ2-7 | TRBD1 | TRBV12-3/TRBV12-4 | CASSLSRGMLMDEQYF | TGTGCCAGCAGTTTAAGCAGGGGGATGCTAATGGACGAGCAGTACTTC
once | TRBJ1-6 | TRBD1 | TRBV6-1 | CASSRERQGNSPLHF | TGTGCCAGCAGCCGGGAGAGACAGGGCAATTCACCCCTCCACTTT
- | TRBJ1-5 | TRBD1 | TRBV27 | CAPGGGIGIGQPQHF | TGTGCCCCAGGGGGGGGTATAGGTATCGGTCAGCCCCAGCATTTT
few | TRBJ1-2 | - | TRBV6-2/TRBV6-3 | CASSTDIYGYTF | TGTGCCAGCAGCACCGATATCTATGGCTACACCTTC
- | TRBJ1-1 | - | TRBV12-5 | CASDPGPRGYMNTEAFF | TGTGCTAGTGACCCAGGCCCCAGGGGTTACATGAACACTGAAGCTTTCTTT
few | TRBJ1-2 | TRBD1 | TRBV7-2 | CASSETGTGYGGYTF | TGTGCCAGCAGCGAAACCGGGACAGGGTATGGTGGCTACACCTTC
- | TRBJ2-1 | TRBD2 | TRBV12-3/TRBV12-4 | CASSPTSGSYNEQFF | TGTGCCAGCAGCCCGACTAGCGGGTCCTACAATGAGCAGTTCTTC
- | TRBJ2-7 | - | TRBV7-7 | CASSRTRIHEQYF | TGTGCTAGCAGCCGGACGCGGATCCACGAGCAGTACTTC
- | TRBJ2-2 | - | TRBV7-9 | CASSFPAGYTGELFF | TGTGCCAGCAGCTTCCCAGCAGGGTACACCGGGGAGCTGTTTTTT
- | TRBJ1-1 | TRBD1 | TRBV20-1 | CSARDRGQGETEAFF | TGCAGTGCTAGAGATCGGGGACAGGGGGAAACTGAAGCTTTCTTT
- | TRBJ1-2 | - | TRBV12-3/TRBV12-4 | CASSGRAARTF | TGTGCCAGCTCCGGTCGGGCGGCCCGCACCTTC
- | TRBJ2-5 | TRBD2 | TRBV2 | CASSDGRGGLETQYF | TGTGCCAGCAGTGACGGGCGGGGGGGCCTAGAGACCCAGTACTTC
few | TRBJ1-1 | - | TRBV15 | CATSRGYDTEAFF | TGTGCCACCAGCAGAGGGTATGACACTGAAGCTTTCTTT
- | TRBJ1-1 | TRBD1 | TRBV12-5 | CASQLPGQGGNTEAFF | TGTGCTAGCCAGTTACCGGGACAGGGCGGGAACACTGAAGCTTTCTTT
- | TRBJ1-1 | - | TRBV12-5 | CASTPNRDEAFF | TGTGCTAGTACACCCAACAGGGACGAAGCTTTCTTT
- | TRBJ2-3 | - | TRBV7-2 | CASSQGDTQYF | TGTGCCAGCAGCCAAGGAGATACGCAGTATTTT
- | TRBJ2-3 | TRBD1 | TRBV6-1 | CASSRITGGFNTQYF | TGTGCCAGCAGTCGAATTACAGGGGGCTTTAATACGCAGTATTTT
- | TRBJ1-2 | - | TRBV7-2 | CASSSRAGSGGYTF | TGTGCCAGCAGCTCCCGGGCGGGGTCCGGTGGCTACACCTTC
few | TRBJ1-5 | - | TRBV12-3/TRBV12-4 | CASSPSGRGFDQPQHF | TGTGCCAGCAGTCCTAGCGGGCGGGGCTTCGATCAGCCCCAGCATTTT
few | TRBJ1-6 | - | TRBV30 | CAWSEDRGSPLHF | TGTGCCTGGAGTGAAGACCGCGGCTCACCCCTCCACTTT
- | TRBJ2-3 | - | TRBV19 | CASSIRDKNTDTQYF | TGTGCCAGTAGTATTCGGGACAAAAACACAGATACGCAGTATTTT
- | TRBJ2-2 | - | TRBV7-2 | CASSLTRTNTGELFF | TGTGCCAGCAGCTTAACAAGGACGAACACCGGGGAGCTGTTTTTT
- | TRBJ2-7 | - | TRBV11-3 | CASATYEQYF | TGTGCCAGCGCCACCTACGAGCAGTACTTC
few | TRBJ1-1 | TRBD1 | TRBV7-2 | CASSLSTGRTEAFF | TGTGCCAGCAGCCTTTCGACAGGGAGGACTGAAGCTTTCTTT
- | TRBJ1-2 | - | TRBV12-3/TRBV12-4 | CASSREGLSGYTF | TGTGCCAGCAGCCGTGAGGGGCTAAGTGGCTACACCTTC